The 17 T cell receptor beta chains reported below all come from one sample, sequenced in a study of lung T cells in sarcoidosis with Löfgren's syndrome. TCRdb reprocessed the reads with MiXCR, giving one entry per CDR3 protein. The sample lists approximately 2,500 distinct CDR3 sequences; about 26% were seen once. The sample taken for sequencing was CD4+ T cells from PBMCs. The receptors come from a human donor with sarcoidosis (Löfgren's syndrome or another form), or a control subject (not recorded which).

Relative to its sample, this clonotype is large. The V and J genes are TRBV20-1 and TRBJ2-3; D possibly corresponds to TRBD1 (6 bases). The length of the CDR3 is 14 residues. Trimming took off 5 bases at V and 4 bases at J, with 16 bases between the two ends. Germline V gene data show CDR1 as DFQATT and CDR2 as SNEGSKA (reference sequence). The CDR3 protein is CSALGPQGPDTQYF. CDR3 DNA sequence: TGCAGTGCTCTTGGCCCACAGGGACCAGATACGCAGTATTTT.

In its sample, this clonotype is large (0.1 to 1%). The chain joins TRBV20-1 to TRBJ2-5; D is unresolved. The CDR3 is 15 amino acids. CDR1 DFQATT and CDR2 SNEGSKA come from the germline V gene (reference sequence). Trimming took off 1 base at V and 2 bases at J, with 14 bases between the two ends. The CDR3 protein is CSARVGSDKQETQYF. The DNA of the CDR3 is TGCAGTGCTAGAGTAGGTTCGGATAAACAAGAGACCCAGTACTTC.

This clonotype is classed as medium-sized (0.01 to 0.1%). The gene calls are TRBV5-1 and TRBJ2-1; no definite D call. The CDR3 loop spans 13 amino acids. CDR1 is SGHRS and CDR2 is YFSETQ in the germline V gene. Trimming stripped 1 base from V and 4 bases from J, with 6 bases between. For the CDR3, the DNA is TGCGCCAGCAGCTTGTCCCAATACAATGAGCAGTTCTTC. The encoded protein is CASSLSQYNEQFF. The variable domain in full, completed from reference TRBV5-1 and TRBJ2-1, reads KAGVTQTPRYLIKTRGQQVTLSCSPISGHRSVSWYQQTPGQGLQFLFEYFSETQRNKGNFPGRFSGRQFSNSRSEMNVSTLELGDSALYLCASSLSQYNEQFFGPGTRLTVL.

This clonotype was seen repeatedly, ten times or more. One base away lies a much larger clone, so this may be a sequencing read error. The chain combines TRBV7-2 with TRBJ2-1; D is ambiguous. Looked up from germline, CDR1 is SGHTA and CDR2 is FQGNSA. This CDR3 spans 12 amino acids. Trimming left V 5 bases short and J 3 bases short, with 5 bases between. This CDR3 is CASSPVYNEQFF. The CDR3 DNA is TGTGCCAGCAGCCCCGTCTACAATGAGCAGTTCTTC.

Comments on this clonotype: This is likely a read error, given that the CDR3 carries no conserved phenylalanine or tryptophan at its end. The genes are TRBV15 and TRBJ1-2; 8 nucleotides agree with TRBD1. There are 15 residues in the CDR3. Per germline, CDR1 LNHNV and CDR2 YYDKDF (reference sequence). The trim removed 0 bases at V and 11 bases at J, leaving 11 bases unmatched. In nucleotides, the CDR3 is TGTGCCACCAGCAGAGATCTGGGGACAGGCTTTCTTTACACCCTC. Translating it yields CATSRDLGTGFLYTL.

Sample share makes this clonotype large. The chain recombines TRBV28 with TRBJ2-7; D is undetermined. Germline lookup yields CDR1 MDHEN and CDR2 SYDVKM. The CDR3 totals 11 residues. V was cut by 2 bases and J by 5 bases, with 4 bases left in between. CDR3: CASSLGNEQYF. As DNA, the CDR3 is TGTGCCAGCAGTTTAGGGAACGAGCAGTACTTC.

Remarks on this clonotype: A much larger clone lies a single base off, so this may be a read error. CDR3 DNA: TGTGCCAGCAGTGTCTGGGCCCCATTCTATGGCTACACCTTC. Its translation is CASSVWAPFYGYTF. The V call is TRBV7-8, the J call TRBJ1-2; no clear D. Germline V CDR1 and CDR2: SGHVS, FQNEAQ. Trimming removed 6 bases at V and 4 bases at J, with 15 bases between. CDR3 length equals 14 residues.

About this clonotype itself: One junction end disagrees with the germline gene, perhaps due to a read error. The V call is TRBV10-3, the J call TRBJ1-1; 8 nucleotides line up with TRBD1. CDR3 length: 13 amino acids. Germline V gives CDR1 ENHRY, CDR2 SYGVKD. CDR3 DNA sequence: TGTGCTATCAGACAGGGGATGAGCACTGAAGCTTTCTTT. Protein product: CAIRQGMSTEAFF.

In its sample, this clonotype is large. The chain links TRBV28 to TRBJ2-3; maybe TRBD2 (7 bases). The V and J ends lost 3 bases and 6 bases respectively, with 13 bases between them. CDR1 is MDHEN, CDR2 SYDVKM, per germline. CDR3 length: 14 amino acids. The DNA for the CDR3 is TGTGCCAGCAGTTTCCCGGGGGGCCGCGATACGCAGTATTTT. Protein product: CASSFPGGRDTQYF.

This clonotype occurred a few times. The conserved phenylalanine or tryptophan is not found at the CDR3 terminus, so this likely reflects a read error. CDR3 nucleotides: TGTGCCGGTACCCGGACAGGCGGGAATTCACCCCTCCACTTG. Translation gives CAGTRTGGNSPLHL. This chain joins TRBV30 and TRBJ1-6, with 7 bases aligning to TRBD1. CDR3 length: 14 amino acids. Per the germline V gene, CDR1 is GTSNPN and CDR2 is SVGIG (reference sequence). V lost 8 bases to trimming and J lost 7 bases; unmatched junction nucleotides: 11.

A remark on this clonotype: A much larger clone sits a single nucleotide away, making a read error possible. The rearrangement joins TRBV12-3 or TRBV12-4 to TRBJ1-1; D is undetermined. This CDR3 comprises 11 residues. Trimming took 5 bases from V and 5 from J, leaving 6 bases between them. The CDR3 nucleotides are TGTGCCAGCAGTGAGAAAACTGAAGCTTTCTTT. Protein product: CASSEKTEAFF.

Sample share makes this clonotype medium-sized. The chain employs TRBV4-2 and TRBJ2-4; D is unresolved. CDR1 LGHNA and CDR2 YNFKEQ come from the germline V gene. The CDR3 is 14 amino acids. Trimming took 0 bases from V and 9 from J, leaving 12 bases between them. In DNA, the CDR3 is TGTGCCAGCAGCCAAGATAGGAGCGATCTCATTCAGTACTTC. It encodes CASSQDRSDLIQYF.

This clonotype has ten or more counts. CDR3 bases: TGTGCCAGCAGCTTAGACAGGGCGGGCACTGAAGCTTTCTTT. Amino acids: CASSLDRAGTEAFF. The rearrangement joins TRBV11-2 to TRBJ1-1, with D perhaps TRBD1 (5 bases). The V and J ends lost 0 bases and 4 bases respectively, with 9 bases between them. The CDR3 is 14 residues long. Germline V gives CDR1 SGHAT, CDR2 FQNNGV.

This clonotype showed up just a few times. CDR3 DNA: TGTGCCAGCAGTCCTACCGGCCTAGCGGGCTTTAGCTCCTACGAGCAGTACTTC. Protein product: CASSPTGLAGFSSYEQYF. The chain combines TRBV7-2 with TRBJ2-7, with 8 bases fitting TRBD2. Germline V lookup: CDR1 SGHTA, CDR2 FQGNSA. The V gene end was trimmed by 6 bases and the J gene end by 0 bases; junction bases not matched to a gene: 16. The CDR3 consists of 18 residues.

The V gene is TRBV7-2, the J gene TRBJ2-7, with 7 bases lining up with TRBD1. Germline V gives CDR1 SGHTA, CDR2 FQGNSA. With V trimmed by 7 bases and J by 9 bases, 9 bases remained unmatched. The CDR3 spans 12 residues. The CDR3 sequence: CASNHRGPGQYF. The CDR3 bases are TGTGCCAGCAACCACAGGGGACCCGGGCAGTACTTC.

Judged by abundance, this clonotype is large. As DNA, the CDR3 is TGTGCCACCAGCAGAGAGCGGGAGGCACAAGAGACCCAGTACTTC. This codes for CATSREREAQETQYF. V usage is TRBV15 and J usage is TRBJ2-5; TRBD2 agrees at 8 bases. The CDR3 has 15 residues. Per germline, CDR1 LNHNV and CDR2 YYDKDF (reference sequence). The ends lost 0 bases at V and 2 bases at J; junction bases unmatched: 2.

This clonotype was seen a few times. The V and J genes are TRBV4-1 and TRBJ1-3; D unresolved. The CDR3 covers 16 residues. Germline V lookup: CDR1 MGHRA, CDR2 YSYEKL. V lost 3 bases, J lost 4 bases, and 16 bases lay in between. CDR3 loop: CASSQVLVLQGNTIYF. The CDR3 coding sequence is TGCGCCAGCAGCCAGGTACTGGTGCTACAAGGAAACACCATATATTTT.